This TCR beta chain stems from a study of cytomegalovirus exposure and HLA in healthy donors. Study overall: In a later analysis, it was reported that the approximately 110 validation repertoires had been produced on the same platform as the 550 to 700 repertoires belonging to the first cohort. Study results and limitations: The study flagged 150 to 200 TCR beta chains as cytomegalovirus-associated. Whilst most TCR sequences proved rare, a subset of public TCRs occurred across many donors.

There are 16 residues in the CDR3. The trim removed 2 bases at V and 1 base at J, leaving 3 bases unmatched. Germline V gene lookup returns CDR1 SGHRS and CDR2 YFSETQ. Regarding this clone: The antigen remains unidentified.

This table comes from immunoSEQ multiplex PCR, and its TCRdb copy is limited to in-frame clones, with some not included. The sample has 65,000 or so clones; approximately 96% are singletons. The sequencing sample was made of PBMCs. The chain joins TRBV5-1 to TRBJ2-2; 9 bases agree with TRBD1. The receptor comes from a man younger than 35 in good health and CMV-seropositive. The CDR3 region is CASSLADRGNTGELFF. The CDR3 bases are TGCGCCAGCAGCTTAGCGGACAGGGGGAACACCGGGGAGCTGTTTTTT.